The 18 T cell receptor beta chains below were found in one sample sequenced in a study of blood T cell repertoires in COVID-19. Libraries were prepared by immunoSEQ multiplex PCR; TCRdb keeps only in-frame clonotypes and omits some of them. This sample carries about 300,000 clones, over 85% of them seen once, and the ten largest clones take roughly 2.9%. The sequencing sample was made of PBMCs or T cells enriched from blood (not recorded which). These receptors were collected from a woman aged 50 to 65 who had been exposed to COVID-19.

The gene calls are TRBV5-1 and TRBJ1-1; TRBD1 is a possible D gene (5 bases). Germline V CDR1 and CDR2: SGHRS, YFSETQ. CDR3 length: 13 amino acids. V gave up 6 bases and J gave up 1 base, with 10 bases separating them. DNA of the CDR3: TGCGCCAGCATCGCTGACAGGAACACTGAAGCTTTCTTT. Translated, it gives CASIADRNTEAFF.

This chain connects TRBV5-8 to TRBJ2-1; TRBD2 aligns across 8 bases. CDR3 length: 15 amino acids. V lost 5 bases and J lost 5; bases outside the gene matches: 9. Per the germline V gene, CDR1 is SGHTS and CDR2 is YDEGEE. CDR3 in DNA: TGTGCCAGCAGGAATATAGCGGGGAGAGACAATGAGCAGTTCTTC. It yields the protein CASRNIAGRDNEQFF.

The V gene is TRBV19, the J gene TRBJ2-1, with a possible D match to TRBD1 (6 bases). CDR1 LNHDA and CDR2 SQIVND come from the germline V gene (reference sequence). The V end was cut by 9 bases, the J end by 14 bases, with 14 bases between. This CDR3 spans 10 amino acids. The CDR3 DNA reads TGTGCCAGAGAACGCACAGGGAAGTTCTTC. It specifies CARERTGKFF.

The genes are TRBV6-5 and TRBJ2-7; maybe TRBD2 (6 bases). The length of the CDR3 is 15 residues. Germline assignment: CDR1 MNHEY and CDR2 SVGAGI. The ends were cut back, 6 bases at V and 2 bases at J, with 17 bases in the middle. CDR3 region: CASSSAQTSPYEQYF. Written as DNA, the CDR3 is TGTGCCAGCAGCTCCGCTCAGACTAGTCCCTACGAGCAGTACTTC.

This CDR3 reads CASSDTIGETQYF. As DNA, the CDR3 is TGTGCCAGCAGTGATACTATCGGAGAGACCCAGTACTTC. The chain has TRBV3-1 (or the pseudogene TRBV3-2) and TRBJ2-5; D is ambiguous. The CDR3 totals 13 residues. The germline V gene encodes CDR1 LGHDT and CDR2 YNNKEL (reference sequence). V lost 6 bases to trimming and J lost 4 bases, with 12 bases between them.

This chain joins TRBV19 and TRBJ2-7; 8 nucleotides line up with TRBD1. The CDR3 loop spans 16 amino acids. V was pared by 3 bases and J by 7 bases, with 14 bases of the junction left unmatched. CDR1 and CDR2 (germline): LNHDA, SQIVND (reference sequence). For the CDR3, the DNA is TGTGCCAGTAGTATTGTTAGAGGACAGGGAGTCGGTGAGCAGTACTTC. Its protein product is CASSIVRGQGVGEQYF.

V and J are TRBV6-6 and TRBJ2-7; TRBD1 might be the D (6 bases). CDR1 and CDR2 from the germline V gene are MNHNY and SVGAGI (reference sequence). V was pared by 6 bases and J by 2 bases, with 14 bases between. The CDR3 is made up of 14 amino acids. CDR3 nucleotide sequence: TGTGCCAGCAGCCACGGGACAAGAACCTACGAGCAGTACTTC. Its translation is CASSHGTRTYEQYF.

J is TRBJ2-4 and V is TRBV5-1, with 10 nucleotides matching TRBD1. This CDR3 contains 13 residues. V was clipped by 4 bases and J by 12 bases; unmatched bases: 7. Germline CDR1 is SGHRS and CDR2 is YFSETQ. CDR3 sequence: CASSPWTGGDQYF. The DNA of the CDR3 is TGCGCCAGCAGCCCCTGGACAGGGGGGGATCAGTACTTC.

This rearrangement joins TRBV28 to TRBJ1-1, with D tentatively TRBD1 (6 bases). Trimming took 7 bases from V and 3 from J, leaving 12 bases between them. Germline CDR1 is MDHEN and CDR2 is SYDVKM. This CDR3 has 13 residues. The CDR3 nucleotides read TGTGCCAGCACTATGGGGGCGTACACTGAAGCTTTCTTT. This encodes CASTMGAYTEAFF.

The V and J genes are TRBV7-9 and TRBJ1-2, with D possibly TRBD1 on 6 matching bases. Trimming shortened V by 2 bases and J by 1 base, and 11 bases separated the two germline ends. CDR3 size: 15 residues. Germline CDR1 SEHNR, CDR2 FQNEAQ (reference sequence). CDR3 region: CASSLRTADNYGYTF. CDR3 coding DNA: TGTGCCAGCAGCTTAAGGACAGCGGATAACTATGGCTACACCTTC.

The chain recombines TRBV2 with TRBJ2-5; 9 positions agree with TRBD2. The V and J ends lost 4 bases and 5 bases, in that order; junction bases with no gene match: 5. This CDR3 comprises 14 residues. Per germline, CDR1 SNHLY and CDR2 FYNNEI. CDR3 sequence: CASSGRGGRETQYF. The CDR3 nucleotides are TGTGCCAGCAGTGGGCGGGGGGGCCGCGAGACCCAGTACTTC.

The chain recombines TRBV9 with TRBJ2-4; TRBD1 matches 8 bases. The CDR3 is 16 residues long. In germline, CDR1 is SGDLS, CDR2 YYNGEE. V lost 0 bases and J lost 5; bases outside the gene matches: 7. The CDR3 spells CASSVAVGQGQNIQYF. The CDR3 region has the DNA TGTGCCAGCAGCGTAGCTGTTGGACAGGGCCAAAACATTCAGTACTTC.

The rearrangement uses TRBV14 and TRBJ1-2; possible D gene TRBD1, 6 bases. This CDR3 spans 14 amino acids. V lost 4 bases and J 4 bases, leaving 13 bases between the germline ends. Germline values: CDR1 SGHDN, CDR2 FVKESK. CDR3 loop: CASSLLGHRYGYTF. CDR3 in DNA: TGTGCCAGCAGCCTCTTGGGACACCGCTATGGCTACACCTTC.

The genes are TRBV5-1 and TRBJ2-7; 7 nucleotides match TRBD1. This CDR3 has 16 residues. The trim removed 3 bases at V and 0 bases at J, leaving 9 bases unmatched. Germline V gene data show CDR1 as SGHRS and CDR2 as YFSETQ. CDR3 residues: CASSSGTAGSSYEQYF. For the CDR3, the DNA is TGCGCCAGCAGCTCGGGGACAGCCGGAAGCTCCTACGAGCAGTACTTC.

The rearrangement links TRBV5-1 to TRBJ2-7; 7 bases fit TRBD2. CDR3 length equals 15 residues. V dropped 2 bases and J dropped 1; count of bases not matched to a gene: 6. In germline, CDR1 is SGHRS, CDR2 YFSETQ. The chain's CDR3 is CASSLGTGGSYEQYF. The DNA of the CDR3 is TGCGCCAGCAGCTTAGGGACGGGGGGTTCCTACGAGCAGTACTTC.

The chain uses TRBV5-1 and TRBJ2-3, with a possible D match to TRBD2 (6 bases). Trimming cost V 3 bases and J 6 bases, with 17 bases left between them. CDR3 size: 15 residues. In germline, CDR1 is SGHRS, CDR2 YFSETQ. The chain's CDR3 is CASSSPGELGDTQYF. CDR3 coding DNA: TGCGCCAGCAGCTCCCCGGGGGAGCTGGGGGATACGCAGTATTTT.

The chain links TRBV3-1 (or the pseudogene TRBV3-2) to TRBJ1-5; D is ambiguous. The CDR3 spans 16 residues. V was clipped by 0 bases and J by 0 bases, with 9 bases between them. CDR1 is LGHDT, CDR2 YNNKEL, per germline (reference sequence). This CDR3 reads CASSQDGPYSNQPQHF. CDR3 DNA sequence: TGTGCCAGCAGCCAAGATGGCCCGTATAGCAATCAGCCCCAGCATTTT.

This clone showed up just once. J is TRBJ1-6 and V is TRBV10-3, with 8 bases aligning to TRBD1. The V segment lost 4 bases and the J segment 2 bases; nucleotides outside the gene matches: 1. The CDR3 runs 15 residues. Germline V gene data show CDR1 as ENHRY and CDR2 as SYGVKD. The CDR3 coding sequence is TGTGCCATCAGTGTACAGGGGGCCTATAATTCACCCCTCCACTTT. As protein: CAISVQGAYNSPLHF.